This record concerns one T cell receptor beta chain sequence. TCRdb ran MiXCR on the RT-PCR reads and lists one entry per CDR3 protein. The profile shows 410,000 or so distinct CDR3 sequences, more than 15% of them singletons. The data belong to a study of patients and donors after allogeneic stem cell transplantation. There are 16 residues in the CDR3. The V gene's germline CDR1 is SGHRS and CDR2 YFSETQ. Trimming stripped 0 bases from V and 4 bases from J, with 14 bases between. The source material was blood, either unsorted or a sorted T cell fraction (not recorded which). V and J are TRBV5-1 and TRBJ1-3; a possible D gene is TRBD1 (6 bases). The clonotype originates from a human donor who was either an allogeneic HSCT recipient or a stem cell or donor lymphocyte infusion donor (not recorded which). It is not recorded whose cells these are; they may come from a transplant donor. CDR3 residues: CASSLANRAAGNTIYF. The CDR3 DNA sequence: TGCGCCAGCAGCTTGGCCAACAGGGCTGCAGGAAACACCATATATTTT.